The 5 T cell receptor beta chains below all came from one sample that was sequenced in a study of cytomegalovirus exposure and HLA in healthy donors. The PCR made use of 60 Vbeta and 13 Jbeta primers. The repertoire was sequenced with immunoSEQ multiplex PCR; TCRdb's copy has only in-frame clones and lacks some. This table holds about 180,000 clones, roughly four fifths found once. The specimen was PBMCs. All receptors come from a male donor in good health and CMV-seronegative.

The genes are TRBV6-1 and TRBJ1-5, with D possibly matching TRBD1 (5 bases). V lost 8 bases to trimming and J lost 4 bases, with 15 bases between them. Germline CDR1 reads MNHNS; CDR2 reads SASEGT. The CDR3 spans 14 residues. The CDR3 DNA follows: TGTGCCAGCCAATATTCTGGGGGGAATCAGCCCCAGCATTTT. This encodes CASQYSGGNQPQHF.

V usage is TRBV7-2 and J usage is TRBJ1-5, with unresolved D. V was trimmed by 1 base and J by 2 bases, leaving 9 bases between them. The CDR3 spans 15 residues. Looked up from germline, CDR1 is SGHTA and CDR2 is FQGNSA. DNA for the CDR3: TGTGCCAGCAGCTTAGGGCAGGTGGGCAATCAGCCCCAGCATTTT. It is translated as CASSLGQVGNQPQHF.

The CDR3 region has the DNA TGTGCCAGCAGACCGGGAGGAACAGCGAATCAGCCCCAGCATTTT. This codes for CASRPGGTANQPQHF. The rearrangement uses TRBV28 and TRBJ1-5; D unclear. This CDR3 is built from 15 residues. Germline loops: CDR1 MDHEN, CDR2 SYDVKM. Between the trimmed V and J ends, which lost 6 bases and 4 bases, there was a span of 16 bases. The whole variable domain, filled in from reference TRBV28 and TRBJ1-5, reads DVKVTQSSRYLVKRTGEKVFLECVQDMDHENMFWYRQDPGLGLRLIYFSYDVKMKEKGDIPEGYSVSREKKERFSLILESASTNQTSMYLCASRPGGTANQPQHFGDGTRLSIL.

This clone occurred once. This sequence joins TRBV7-9 and TRBJ1-5, with D possibly matching TRBD1 (6 bases). Germline V lookup: CDR1 SEHNR, CDR2 FQNEAQ (reference sequence). Between the trimmed V and J ends, which lost 0 bases and 0 bases, there was a span of 18 bases. The CDR3 covers 19 residues. The CDR3 protein is CASSLASYRVNGSNQPQHF. The CDR3 coding sequence is TGTGCCAGCAGCTTAGCTTCTTACAGGGTCAATGGTAGCAATCAGCCCCAGCATTTT.

A word on this clone: The junction and the germline gene differ at one end; a read error may be behind it. The genes are TRBV7-9 and TRBJ1-2; D is ambiguous. There are 16 residues in the CDR3. Germline assignment: CDR1 SEHNR and CDR2 FQNEAQ (reference sequence). DNA of the CDR3: TGTTCCAGCAGCTTAGCGGCCGGGAAGACTTTTTACGGCTACACCTTC. It is translated as CSSSLAAGKTFYGYTF.